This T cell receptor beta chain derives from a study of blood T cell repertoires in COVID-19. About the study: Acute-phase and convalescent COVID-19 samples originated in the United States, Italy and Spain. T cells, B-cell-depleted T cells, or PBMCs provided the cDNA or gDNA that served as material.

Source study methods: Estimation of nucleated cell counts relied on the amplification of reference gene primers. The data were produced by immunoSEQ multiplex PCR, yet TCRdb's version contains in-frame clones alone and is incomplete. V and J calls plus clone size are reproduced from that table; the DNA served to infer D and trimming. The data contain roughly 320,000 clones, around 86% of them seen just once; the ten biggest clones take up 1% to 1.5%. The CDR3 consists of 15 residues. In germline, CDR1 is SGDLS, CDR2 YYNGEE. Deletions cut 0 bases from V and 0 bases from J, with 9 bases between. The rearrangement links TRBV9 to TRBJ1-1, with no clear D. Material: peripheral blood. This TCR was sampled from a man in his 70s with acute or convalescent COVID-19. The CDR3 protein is CASSVAVNMNTEAFF. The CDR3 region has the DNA TGTGCCAGCAGCGTAGCCGTCAACATGAACACTGAAGCTTTCTTT.